The 20 T cell receptor beta chains below all came from one sample that was sequenced in a study of a mutant IDH1 vaccine in newly diagnosed glioma. Sequencing was performed with immunoSEQ multiplex PCR; in TCRdb, only in-frame clones are kept and a portion is missing. The data hold around 100,000 clones, with roughly four fifths observed a single time. Time point noted: baseline, week 1 (first vaccination visit). The sample's treatment: pre-vaccination baseline after standard-of-care therapy. This specimen was PBMCs, taken from a glioma patient treated with radiotherapy, temozolomide or both. The receptors derive from a middle-aged man with glioma. Some clones in this sample may be carry-over from other donors' samples.

This chain uses TRBV27 with TRBJ2-3; D is tentatively TRBD1 or TRBD2 (5 bases each). CDR1 and CDR2 from the germline V gene are MNHEY and SMNVEV (reference sequence). The CDR3 totals 13 residues. Trimming cost V 10 bases and J 2 bases, with 13 bases left between them. CDR3 nucleotides: TGTGCCACCAGGAGAGGGGTCACAGATACGCAGTATTTT. This codes for CATRRGVTDTQYF.

The chain has TRBV25-1 and TRBJ1-4, with unresolved D. V dropped 2 bases and J dropped 6 bases, with 10 bases sitting between them. The germline CDR1 and CDR2 sequences are MGHDK and SYGVNS. The CDR3 totals 14 residues. The DNA of the CDR3 is TGTGCCAGCAGTGAACTTAGGACGGATGAAAAACTGTTTTTT. Its protein is CASSELRTDEKLFF.

CDR3 sequence reads: CASSDKRGGGFTGQYF. In nucleotides, the CDR3 is TGTGCCAGCAGTGATAAGCGGGGGGGCGGGTTTACCGGGCAGTATTTT. V and J are TRBV6-1 and TRBJ2-3; 10 bases are shared with TRBD2. The CDR3 consists of 16 residues. Per germline, CDR1 MNHNS and CDR2 SASEGT. V was pared by 3 bases and J by 11 bases, with 14 bases of the junction left unmatched.

V usage is TRBV7-9 and J usage is TRBJ1-1, with 7 bases that match TRBD1. Trimming cost V 5 bases and J 0 bases; bases outside gene matches: 6. Germline CDR1 and CDR2: SEHNR and FQNEAQ (reference sequence). The CDR3 is 15 amino acids. CDR3 nucleotides: TGTGCCAGCAGCCCGACAGGGAACTTGAACACTGAAGCTTTCTTT. Translated, it gives CASSPTGNLNTEAFF.

V usage is TRBV5-1 and J usage is TRBJ2-3; 8 bases are a match to TRBD1. Germline CDR1 reads SGHRS; CDR2 reads YFSETQ. CDR3 length: 14 residues. J gave up 4 bases and V 0 bases, and 1 base lay outside the gene matches. The DNA of the CDR3 is TGCGCCAGCAGCTTGGCACAGGGGGCAGATACGCAGTATTTT. This sequence encodes CASSLAQGADTQYF.

The chain couples TRBV7-2 to TRBJ2-7; D is uncertain. The V end lost 9 bases, the J end lost 0 bases, and 15 bases lay between the germline ends. The germline gives CDR1 SGHTA, CDR2 FQGNSA. The CDR3 length is 14 residues. In DNA form, the CDR3 reads TGTGCCAGTCAGCAGGTCCCGAGCTCCTACGAGCAGTACTTC. This codes for CASQQVPSSYEQYF.

The chain links TRBV19 to TRBJ2-7; TRBD1 agrees at 7 bases. Trimming at V came to 4 bases and at J to 2 bases, leaving 8 bases not matched to a gene. The germline V gene has CDR1 LNHDA and CDR2 SQIVND (reference sequence). The CDR3 is 15 residues long. The CDR3 is CASSRQGVGAYEQYF. In DNA form, the CDR3 reads TGTGCCAGTAGTAGGCAGGGGGTCGGCGCCTACGAGCAGTACTTC. Together with reference TRBV19 and TRBJ2-7, the CDR3 gives the full variable domain: DGGITQSPKYLFRKEGQNVTLSCEQNLNHDAMYWYRQDPGQGLRLIYYSQIVNDFQKGDIAEGYSVSREKKESFPLTVTSAQKNPTAFYLCASSRQGVGAYEQYFGPGTRLTVT.

This clone was seen only a few times. This chain uses TRBV25-1 with TRBJ2-3; D is possibly TRBD1 (6 bases). V was trimmed by 3 bases and J by 5 bases, leaving 9 bases between them. This CDR3 region has 13 residues. Germline V lookup: CDR1 MGHDK, CDR2 SYGVNS. The CDR3 region is CASSETGQDTQYF. CDR3 bases: TGTGCCAGCAGTGAGACAGGACAAGATACGCAGTATTTT. The full variable domain, rest sourced from reference TRBV25-1 and TRBJ2-3, is EADIYQTPRYLVIGTGKKITLECSQTMGHDKMYWYQQDPGMELHLIHYSYGVNSTEKGDLSSESTVSRIRTEHFPLTLESARPSHTSQYLCASSETGQDTQYFGPGTRLTVL.

The CDR3 sequence: CASSSQWVVNEKLFF. The CDR3 nucleotides are TGTGCCAGCAGTTCCCAGTGGGTAGTAAATGAAAAACTGTTTTTT. The chain carries TRBV6-5 and TRBJ1-4, with D unresolved. CDR3 length: 15 amino acids. V lost 4 bases and J 5 bases, leaving 14 bases between the germline ends. The germline V gene has CDR1 MNHEY and CDR2 SVGAGI.

The chain couples TRBV5-8 to TRBJ1-6; weak D call: TRBD1 (5 bases). V dropped 8 bases and J dropped 5 bases, with 11 bases sitting between them. There are 13 residues in the CDR3. Germline V gene data show CDR1 as SGHTS and CDR2 as YDEGEE. CDR3 DNA: TGTGCCAGAAGGGGCCCCAATAATTCACCCCTCCACTTT. As protein: CARRGPNNSPLHF.

The V call is TRBV25-1, the J call TRBJ1-2; 8 positions match TRBD1. V lost 0 bases and J lost 8; bases outside the gene matches: 8. The CDR3 length is 15 residues. CDR1 and CDR2 (germline): MGHDK, SYGVNS. The CDR3 loop reads CASSEYSQGARGYTF. The CDR3 DNA reads as TGTGCCAGCAGTGAATATTCCCAGGGGGCGCGGGGCTACACCTTC.

The rearrangement links TRBV19 to TRBJ2-6; TRBD1 or TRBD2 may be the D gene (5 bases each). This CDR3 has 16 amino acids. Trimming cost V 5 bases and J 0 bases, with 11 bases left between them. Germline V lookup: CDR1 LNHDA, CDR2 SQIVND (reference sequence). CDR3 sequence reads: CASSSEGSSGANVLTF. The DNA of the CDR3 is TGTGCCAGTAGTTCCGAGGGGAGCTCTGGGGCCAACGTCCTGACTTTC. The whole variable domain, remainder taken from reference TRBV19 and TRBJ2-6, is DGGITQSPKYLFRKEGQNVTLSCEQNLNHDAMYWYRQDPGQGLRLIYYSQIVNDFQKGDIAEGYSVSREKKESFPLTVTSAQKNPTAFYLCASSSEGSSGANVLTFGAGSRLTVL.

This chain uses TRBV5-1 with TRBJ1-5, with 8 positions matching TRBD1. V trimming: 6 bases; J trimming: 5 bases; junction bases outside the gene matches: 7. CDR1 and CDR2 (germline): SGHRS, YFSETQ. The length of the CDR3 is 14 residues. The CDR3 sequence: CASTRTGNHQPQHF. The CDR3, as DNA: TGCGCCAGCACCCGGACAGGGAATCATCAGCCCCAGCATTTT.

This chain connects TRBV2 to TRBJ2-7, with TRBD1 identical over 9 bases. Germline loops: CDR1 SNHLY, CDR2 FYNNEI. This CDR3 spans 17 amino acids. The V segment lost 6 bases and the J segment 0 bases; nucleotides outside the gene matches: 12. The CDR3 DNA sequence: TGTGCCAGCAGGAGATCAGGACAGGGGCCTAGCTCCTACGAGCAGTACTTC. This encodes CASRRSGQGPSSYEQYF.

CDR3 bases: TGCGCCAGCAGTAGGGACAGCCTGAACACTGAAGCTTTCTTT. Protein: CASSRDSLNTEAFF. V is TRBV10-1 and J is TRBJ1-1, with TRBD1 matching 7 bases. With 5 bases clipped from V and 0 bases from J, the junction kept 3 bases outside the gene matches. This CDR3 contains 14 residues. CDR1 WNHNN and CDR2 SYGVQD come from the germline V gene (reference sequence).

The chain uses TRBV5-1 and TRBJ1-2, with D unresolved. This CDR3 has 15 amino acids. Trimming left V 0 bases short and J 5 bases short, with 14 bases between. In germline, CDR1 is SGHRS, CDR2 YFSETQ. This CDR3 reads CASSLEGHAKYGYTF. CDR3 DNA: TGCGCCAGCAGCTTGGAGGGCCATGCCAAATATGGCTACACCTTC.

The chain combines TRBV4-1 with TRBJ1-5; TRBD1 is a possible D gene (5 bases). V was clipped by 0 bases and J by 1 base, with 22 bases between them. The CDR3 is 20 amino acids. Germline loops: CDR1 MGHRA, CDR2 YSYEKL. This CDR3 is CASSQDMWGRLKGSNQPQHF. The CDR3 DNA reads as TGCGCCAGCAGCCAAGATATGTGGGGCAGGCTAAAGGGCAGCAATCAGCCCCAGCATTTT.

This sequence joins TRBV4-2 and TRBJ2-7; D not certain. The CDR3 loop spans 13 amino acids. Germline V lookup: CDR1 LGHNA, CDR2 YNFKEQ. The V end was cut by 1 base, the J end by 5 bases, with 9 bases between. The CDR3 loop reads CASSQVSRNEQYF. The CDR3 DNA is TGTGCCAGCAGCCAAGTTAGCAGAAACGAGCAGTACTTC.

This clone has just a few counts. This sequence joins TRBV2 and TRBJ2-7; TRBD1 is a possible D gene (5 bases). This CDR3 has 13 amino acids. V gave up 4 bases and J gave up 5 bases, with 12 bases separating them. Germline V CDR1 and CDR2: SNHLY, FYNNEI. The CDR3 nucleotides are TGTGCCAGCAGTGGGGCAGGGTTCCACGAGCAGTACTTC. Translated: CASSGAGFHEQYF.

This clone has a handful of counts. The chain recombines TRBV27 with TRBJ1-6; TRBD1 matches 7 bases. J lost 7 bases, V lost 7 bases, and 13 bases had no gene match. Germline-derived CDR1 and CDR2 are MNHEY and SMNVEV (reference sequence). The CDR3 extends over 16 amino acids. The CDR3 loop is CASKTFDRVLNSPLHF. CDR3 coding DNA: TGTGCCAGCAAGACGTTCGACAGGGTTTTGAATTCACCCCTCCACTTT.